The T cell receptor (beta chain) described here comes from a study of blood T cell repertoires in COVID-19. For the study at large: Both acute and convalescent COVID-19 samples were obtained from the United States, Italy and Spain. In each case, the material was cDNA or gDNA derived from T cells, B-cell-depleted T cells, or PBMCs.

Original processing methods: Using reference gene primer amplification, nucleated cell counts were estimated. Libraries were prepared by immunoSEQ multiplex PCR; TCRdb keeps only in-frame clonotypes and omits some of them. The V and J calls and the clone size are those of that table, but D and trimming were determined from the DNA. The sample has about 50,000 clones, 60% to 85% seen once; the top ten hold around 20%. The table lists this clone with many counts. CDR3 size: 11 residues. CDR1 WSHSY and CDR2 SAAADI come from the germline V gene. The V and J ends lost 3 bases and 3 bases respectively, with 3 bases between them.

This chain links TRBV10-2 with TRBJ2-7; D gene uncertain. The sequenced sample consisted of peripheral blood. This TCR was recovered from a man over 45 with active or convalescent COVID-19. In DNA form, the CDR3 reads TGCGCCAGCAGTGACCTCTACGAGCAGTACTTC. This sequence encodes CASSDLYEQYF.